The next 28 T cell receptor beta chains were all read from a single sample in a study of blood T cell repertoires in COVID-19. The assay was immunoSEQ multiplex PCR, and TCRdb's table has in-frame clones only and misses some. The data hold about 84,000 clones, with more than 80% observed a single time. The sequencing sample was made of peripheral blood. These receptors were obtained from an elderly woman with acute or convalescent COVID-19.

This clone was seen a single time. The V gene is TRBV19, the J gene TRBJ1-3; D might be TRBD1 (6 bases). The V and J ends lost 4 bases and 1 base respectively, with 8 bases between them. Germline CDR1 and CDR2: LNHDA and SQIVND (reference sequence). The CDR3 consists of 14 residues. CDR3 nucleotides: TGTGCCAGTAGTACAGGGGATTCTGGAAACACCATATATTTT. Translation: CASSTGDSGNTIYF.

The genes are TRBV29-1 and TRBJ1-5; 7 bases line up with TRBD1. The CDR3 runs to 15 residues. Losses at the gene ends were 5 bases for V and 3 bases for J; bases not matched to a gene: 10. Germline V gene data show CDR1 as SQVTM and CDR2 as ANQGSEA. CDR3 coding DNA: TGCAGCGTTCTCCTAGAGACAGGGAACAATCAGCCCCAGCATTTT. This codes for CSVLLETGNNQPQHF.

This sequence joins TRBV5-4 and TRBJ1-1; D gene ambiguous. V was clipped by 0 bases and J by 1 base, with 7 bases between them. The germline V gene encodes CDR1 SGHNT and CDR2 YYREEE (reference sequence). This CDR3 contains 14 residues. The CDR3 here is CASSLGGRNTEAFF. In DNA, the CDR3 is TGTGCCAGCAGCTTGGGAGGCCGGAACACTGAAGCTTTCTTT.

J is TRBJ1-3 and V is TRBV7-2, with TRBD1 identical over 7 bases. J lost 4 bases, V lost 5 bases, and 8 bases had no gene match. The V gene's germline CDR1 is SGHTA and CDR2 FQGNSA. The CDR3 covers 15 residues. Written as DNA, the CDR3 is TGTGCCAGCAGCCCGGGGACAGCGAGAGGAAACACCATATATTTT. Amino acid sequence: CASSPGTARGNTIYF.

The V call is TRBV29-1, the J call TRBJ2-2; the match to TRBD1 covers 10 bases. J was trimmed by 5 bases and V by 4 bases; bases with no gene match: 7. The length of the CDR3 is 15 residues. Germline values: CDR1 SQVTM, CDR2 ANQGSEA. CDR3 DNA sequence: TGCAGCGTTGGGGGGACAGGGGCTGGGACCGGGGAGCTGTTTTTT. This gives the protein CSVGGTGAGTGELFF.

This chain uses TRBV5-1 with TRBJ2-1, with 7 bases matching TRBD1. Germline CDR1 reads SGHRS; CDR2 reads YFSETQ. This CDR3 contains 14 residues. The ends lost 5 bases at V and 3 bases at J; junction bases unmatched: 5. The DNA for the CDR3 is TGCGCCAGCAGTTCCGGGACAGTCTACAATGAGCAGTTCTTC. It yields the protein CASSSGTVYNEQFF.

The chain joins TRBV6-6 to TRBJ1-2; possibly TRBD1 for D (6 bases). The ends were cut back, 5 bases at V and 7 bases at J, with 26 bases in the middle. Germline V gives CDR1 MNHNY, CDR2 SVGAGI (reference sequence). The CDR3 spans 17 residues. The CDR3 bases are TGTGCCAGCAGTCTACTAGTAGGACAGATCTCTTATGGTGGCTACACCTTC. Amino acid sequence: CASSLLVGQISYGGYTF.

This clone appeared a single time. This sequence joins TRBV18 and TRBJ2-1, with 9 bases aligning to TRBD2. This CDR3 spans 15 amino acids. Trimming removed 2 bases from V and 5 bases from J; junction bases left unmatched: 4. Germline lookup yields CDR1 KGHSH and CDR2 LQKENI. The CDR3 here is CASSPASGINNEQFF. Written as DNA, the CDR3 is TGTGCCAGCTCACCAGCTAGCGGGATAAACAATGAGCAGTTCTTC.

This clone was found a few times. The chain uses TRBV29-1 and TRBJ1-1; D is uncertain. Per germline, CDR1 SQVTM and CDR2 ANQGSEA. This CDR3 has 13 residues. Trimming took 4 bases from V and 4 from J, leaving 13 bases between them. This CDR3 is CSVATGSGTEAFF. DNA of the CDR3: TGCAGCGTTGCTACGGGGAGTGGCACTGAAGCTTTCTTT.

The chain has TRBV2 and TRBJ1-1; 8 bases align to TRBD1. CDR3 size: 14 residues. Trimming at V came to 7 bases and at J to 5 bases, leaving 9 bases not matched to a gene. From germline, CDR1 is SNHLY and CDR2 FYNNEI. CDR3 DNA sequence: TGTGCCAGCACCCTGACAGGGGTAGGTACTGAAGCTTTCTTT. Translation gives CASTLTGVGTEAFF. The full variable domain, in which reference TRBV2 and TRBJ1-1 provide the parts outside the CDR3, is EPEVTQTPSHQVTQMGQEVILRCVPISNHLYFYWYRQILGQKVEFLVSFYNNEISEKSEIFDDQFSVERPDGSNFTLKIRSTKLEDSAMYFCASTLTGVGTEAFFGQGTRLTVV.

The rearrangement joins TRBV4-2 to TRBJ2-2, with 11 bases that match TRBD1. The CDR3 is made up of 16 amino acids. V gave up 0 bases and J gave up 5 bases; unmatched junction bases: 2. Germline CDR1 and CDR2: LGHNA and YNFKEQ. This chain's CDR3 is CASSQDGQGATGELFF. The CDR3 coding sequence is TGTGCCAGCAGCCAAGATGGACAGGGGGCAACCGGGGAGCTGTTTTTT.

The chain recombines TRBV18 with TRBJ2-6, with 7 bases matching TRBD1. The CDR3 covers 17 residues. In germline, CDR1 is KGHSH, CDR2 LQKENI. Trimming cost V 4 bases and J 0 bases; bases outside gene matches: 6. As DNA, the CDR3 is TGTGCCAGCTCACAAGGACAGGCCAACTCTGGGGCCAACGTCCTGACTTTC. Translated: CASSQGQANSGANVLTF.

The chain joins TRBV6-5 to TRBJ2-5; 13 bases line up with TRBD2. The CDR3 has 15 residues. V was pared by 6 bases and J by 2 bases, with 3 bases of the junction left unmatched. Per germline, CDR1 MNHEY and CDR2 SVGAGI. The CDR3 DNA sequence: TGTGCCAGCAGCCCGGGACTAGCGGGACAAGAGACCCAGTACTTC. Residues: CASSPGLAGQETQYF.

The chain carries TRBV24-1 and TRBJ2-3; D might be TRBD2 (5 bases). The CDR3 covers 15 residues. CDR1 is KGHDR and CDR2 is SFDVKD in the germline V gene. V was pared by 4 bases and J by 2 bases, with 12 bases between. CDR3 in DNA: TGTGCCACCAGTGACGCCGGGAAAGTCACAGATACGCAGTATTTT. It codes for CATSDAGKVTDTQYF.

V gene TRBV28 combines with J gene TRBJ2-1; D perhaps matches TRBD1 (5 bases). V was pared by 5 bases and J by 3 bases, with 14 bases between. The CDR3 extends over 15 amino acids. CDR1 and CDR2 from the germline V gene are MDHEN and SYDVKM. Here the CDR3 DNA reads TGTGCCAGCAGTCGAAGGGGAAAATTCTACAATGAGCAGTTCTTC. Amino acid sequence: CASSRRGKFYNEQFF.

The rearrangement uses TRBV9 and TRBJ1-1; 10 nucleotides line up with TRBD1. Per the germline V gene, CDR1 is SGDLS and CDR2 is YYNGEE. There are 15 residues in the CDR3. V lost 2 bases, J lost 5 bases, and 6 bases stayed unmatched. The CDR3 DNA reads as TGTGCCAGCAGCGTTGACAGGGGGCGCGGGACTGAAGCTTTCTTT. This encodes CASSVDRGRGTEAFF.

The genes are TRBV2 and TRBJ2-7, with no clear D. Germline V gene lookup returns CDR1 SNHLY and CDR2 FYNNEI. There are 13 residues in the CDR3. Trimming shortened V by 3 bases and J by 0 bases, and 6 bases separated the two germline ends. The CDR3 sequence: CASSDYSSYEQYF. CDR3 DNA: TGTGCCAGCAGTGATTACTCCTCCTACGAGCAGTACTTC.

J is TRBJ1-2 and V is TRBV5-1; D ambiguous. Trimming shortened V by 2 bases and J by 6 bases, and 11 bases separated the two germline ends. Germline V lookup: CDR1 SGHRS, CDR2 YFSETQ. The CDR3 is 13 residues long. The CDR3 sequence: CASSLRVFDGYTF. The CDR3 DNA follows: TGCGCCAGCAGCTTAAGAGTATTTGATGGCTACACCTTC.

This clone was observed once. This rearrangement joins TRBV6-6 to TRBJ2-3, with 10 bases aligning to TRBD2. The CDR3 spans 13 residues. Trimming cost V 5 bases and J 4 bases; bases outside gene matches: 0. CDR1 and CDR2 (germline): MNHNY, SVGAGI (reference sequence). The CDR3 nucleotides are TGTGCCAGCAGTGGGACTAGCGCAGATACGCAGTATTTT. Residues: CASSGTSADTQYF.

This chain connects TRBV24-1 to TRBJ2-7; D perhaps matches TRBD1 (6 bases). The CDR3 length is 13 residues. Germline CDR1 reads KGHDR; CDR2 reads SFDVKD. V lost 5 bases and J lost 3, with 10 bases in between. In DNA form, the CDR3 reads TGTGCCACCAGTGGAGGACAGTACTACGAGCAGTACTTC. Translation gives CATSGGQYYEQYF.

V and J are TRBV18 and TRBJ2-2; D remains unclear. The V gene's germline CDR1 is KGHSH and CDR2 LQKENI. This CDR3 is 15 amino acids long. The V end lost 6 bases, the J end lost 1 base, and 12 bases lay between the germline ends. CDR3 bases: TGTGCCAGCTCTACGAGTAGACAGAACACCGGGGAGCTGTTTTTT. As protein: CASSTSRQNTGELFF.

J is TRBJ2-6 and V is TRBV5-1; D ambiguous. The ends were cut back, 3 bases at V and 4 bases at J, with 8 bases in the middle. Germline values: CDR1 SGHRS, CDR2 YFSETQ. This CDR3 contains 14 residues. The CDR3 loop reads CASSSRLGANVLTF. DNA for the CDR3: TGCGCCAGCAGCTCGAGGTTAGGGGCCAACGTCCTGACTTTC.

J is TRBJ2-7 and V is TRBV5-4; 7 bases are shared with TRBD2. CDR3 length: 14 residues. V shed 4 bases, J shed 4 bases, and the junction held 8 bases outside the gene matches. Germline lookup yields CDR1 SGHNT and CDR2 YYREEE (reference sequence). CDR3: CASSGGGRTYEQYF. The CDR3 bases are TGTGCCAGCAGCGGGGGGGGACGGACGTACGAGCAGTACTTC. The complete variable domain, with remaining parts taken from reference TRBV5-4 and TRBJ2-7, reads ETGVTQSPTHLIKTRGQQVTLRCSSQSGHNTVSWYQQALGQGPQFIFQYYREEENGRGNFPPRFSGLQFPNYSSELNVNALELDDSALYLCASSGGGRTYEQYFGPGTRLTVT.

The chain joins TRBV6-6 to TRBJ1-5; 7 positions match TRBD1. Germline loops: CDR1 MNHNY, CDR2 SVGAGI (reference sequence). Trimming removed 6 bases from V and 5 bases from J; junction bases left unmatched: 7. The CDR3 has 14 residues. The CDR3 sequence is CASSPKTGYQPQHF. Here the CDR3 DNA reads TGTGCCAGCAGCCCAAAGACAGGGTATCAGCCCCAGCATTTT.

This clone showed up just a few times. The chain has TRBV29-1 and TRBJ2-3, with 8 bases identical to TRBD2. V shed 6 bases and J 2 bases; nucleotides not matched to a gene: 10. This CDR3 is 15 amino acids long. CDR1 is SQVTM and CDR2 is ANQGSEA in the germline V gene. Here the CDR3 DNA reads TGCAGCGTAGCCGGCGGGGGGAGTGCCACAGATACGCAGTATTTT. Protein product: CSVAGGGSATDTQYF.

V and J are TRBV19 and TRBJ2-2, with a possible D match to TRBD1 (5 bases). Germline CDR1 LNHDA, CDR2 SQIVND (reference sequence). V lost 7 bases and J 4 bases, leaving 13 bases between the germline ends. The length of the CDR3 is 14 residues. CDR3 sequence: CASMVQESTGELFF. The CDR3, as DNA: TGTGCCAGTATGGTACAGGAGAGCACCGGGGAGCTGTTTTTT.

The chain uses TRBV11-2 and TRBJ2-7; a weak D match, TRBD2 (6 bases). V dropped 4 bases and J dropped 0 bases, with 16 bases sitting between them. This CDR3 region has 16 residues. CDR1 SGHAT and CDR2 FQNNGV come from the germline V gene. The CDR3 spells CASSYRRGLSSYEQYF. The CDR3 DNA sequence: TGTGCCAGCAGCTACCGCCGGGGACTGAGCTCCTACGAGCAGTACTTC.

The CDR3 loop is CASSPVRTYEQYF. As DNA, the CDR3 is TGCGCCAGCAGCCCAGTACGAACCTACGAGCAGTACTTC. J is TRBJ2-7 and V is TRBV5-1, with no clear D. V was shortened by 4 bases and J by 2 bases, with 10 bases between the two germline ends. The CDR3 consists of 13 residues. CDR1 and CDR2 from the germline V gene are SGHRS and YFSETQ. Variable domain in full (rest from reference TRBV5-1 and TRBJ2-7): KAGVTQTPRYLIKTRGQQVTLSCSPISGHRSVSWYQQTPGQGLQFLFEYFSETQRNKGNFPGRFSGRQFSNSRSEMNVSTLELGDSALYLCASSPVRTYEQYFGPGTRLTVT.